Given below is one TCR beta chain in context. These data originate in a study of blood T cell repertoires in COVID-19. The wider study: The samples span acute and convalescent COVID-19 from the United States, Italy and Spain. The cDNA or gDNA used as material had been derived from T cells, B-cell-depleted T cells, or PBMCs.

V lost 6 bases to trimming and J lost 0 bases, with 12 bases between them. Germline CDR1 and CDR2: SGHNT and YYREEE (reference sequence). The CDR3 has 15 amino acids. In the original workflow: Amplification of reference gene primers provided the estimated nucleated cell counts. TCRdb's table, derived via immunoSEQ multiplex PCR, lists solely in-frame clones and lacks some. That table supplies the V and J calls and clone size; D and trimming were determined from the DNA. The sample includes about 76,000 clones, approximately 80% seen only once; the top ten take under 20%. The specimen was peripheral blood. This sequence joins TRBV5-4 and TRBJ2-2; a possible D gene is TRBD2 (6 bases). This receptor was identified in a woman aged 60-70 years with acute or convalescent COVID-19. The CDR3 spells CASTPRGSNTGELFF. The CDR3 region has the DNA TGTGCCAGCACCCCCCGGGGGTCGAACACCGGGGAGCTGTTTTTT. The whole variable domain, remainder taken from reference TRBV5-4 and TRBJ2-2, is ETGVTQSPTHLIKTRGQQVTLRCSSQSGHNTVSWYQQALGQGPQFIFQYYREEENGRGNFPPRFSGLQFPNYSSELNVNALELDDSALYLCASTPRGSNTGELFFGEGSRLTVL.